This is a list of T cell receptor beta chains from one sample in a study of T-cell reconstitution after alpha-beta-depleted transplantation in children. TCRdb processed the PCR reads anew with MiXCR; each CDR3 protein has one entry. The table lists approximately 200,000 distinct CDR3 sequences, roughly 15% of them singletons, with about 13% in the top ten. The sample consisted of PBMCs from the stem cell graft donor, taken from the stem cell graft. The source is a human donor who donated a stem cell graft to a child with acute lymphoblastic leukemia. Both conserved end residues are part of each CDR3. The order of the fields is D gene, V gene, J gene, clone size, CDR3 DNA, CDR3 protein. A D gene is named only where the DNA matches it firmly. Clone size is not always given. Where it is, it says once, few, many or a class for expanded clones.

d_call: TRBD2
v_call: TRBV12-3/TRBV12-4
j_call: TRBJ2-1
clone_size: many
cdr3_nt: TGTGCCAGCAGTCCGCACGGACTAGCGGGAGCCGCTGAGCAGTTCTTC
cdr3_aa: CASSPHGLAGAAEQFF

d_call: TRBD2
v_call: TRBV20-1
j_call: TRBJ2-3
clone_size: .
cdr3_nt: TGCAGTGCTAGAGGGGAGGGTAGGGCAGATACGCAGTATTTT
cdr3_aa: CSARGEGRADTQYF

d_call: .
v_call: TRBV7-2
j_call: TRBJ2-1
clone_size: many
cdr3_nt: TGTGCCAGCAGCTTAGGTGGGGTCCAGTTCTTC
cdr3_aa: CASSLGGVQFF

d_call: TRBD2
v_call: TRBV11-2
j_call: TRBJ2-7
clone_size: few
cdr3_nt: TGTGCCAGCAGCTTAGATATGATCCAGCGGGGTACCTACGAGCAGTACTTC
cdr3_aa: CASSLDMIQRGTYEQYF

d_call: TRBD1
v_call: TRBV5-1
j_call: TRBJ1-2
clone_size: many
cdr3_nt: TGCGCCAGCAGCCCGACGACAGGGGATGGCTACACCTTC
cdr3_aa: CASSPTTGDGYTF

d_call: TRBD1
v_call: TRBV24-1
j_call: TRBJ2-2
clone_size: .
cdr3_nt: TGTGCCACCAGTGATCCACCGACAGGGGACCGGGACACCGGGGAGCTGTTTTTT
cdr3_aa: CATSDPPTGDRDTGELFF

d_call: .
v_call: TRBV6-1
j_call: TRBJ1-5
clone_size: many
cdr3_nt: TGTGCCAGCAGTGAAGCTTTCGGGGATAATCAGCCCCAGCATTTT
cdr3_aa: CASSEAFGDNQPQHF

d_call: .
v_call: TRBV5-1
j_call: TRBJ2-2
clone_size: many
cdr3_nt: TGCGCCAGCAGCTTGGGTCAGGTGAACACCGGGGAGCTGTTTTTT
cdr3_aa: CASSLGQVNTGELFF

d_call: .
v_call: TRBV11-3
j_call: TRBJ2-1
clone_size: many
cdr3_nt: TGTGCCAGCAGTCCTTACCGCGGGACAGCCTACAATGAGCAGTTCTTC
cdr3_aa: CASSPYRGTAYNEQFF

d_call: .
v_call: TRBV20-1
j_call: TRBJ2-7
clone_size: many
cdr3_nt: TGCAGTGCTAAGAGGCAAGGGCCCGAGCAGTACTTC
cdr3_aa: CSAKRQGPEQYF

d_call: .
v_call: TRBV12-3/TRBV12-4
j_call: TRBJ1-1
clone_size: many
cdr3_nt: TGTGCCAGCAGGGACTCCAACACTGAAGCTTTCTTT
cdr3_aa: CASRDSNTEAFF

d_call: .
v_call: TRBV24-1
j_call: TRBJ1-2
clone_size: many
cdr3_nt: TGTGCCACCAGTTCGGGGGCTCTGGGAGGCTACACCTTC
cdr3_aa: CATSSGALGGYTF

d_call: .
v_call: TRBV19
j_call: TRBJ2-1
clone_size: .
cdr3_nt: TGTGCCAGTAGTATTCGCAAGGGTAGACTAGTAGGGGTGGATGAGCAGTTCTTC
cdr3_aa: CASSIRKGRLVGVDEQFF

d_call: .
v_call: TRBV10-3
j_call: TRBJ1-5
clone_size: many
cdr3_nt: TGTGCCATCAGTGGGGGAGATCAGCCCCAGCATTTT
cdr3_aa: CAISGGDQPQHF

d_call: .
v_call: TRBV29-1
j_call: TRBJ1-4
clone_size: few
cdr3_nt: TGCAGCGTTTCTCAGAGGGCGGATGAAAAACTGTTTTTT
cdr3_aa: CSVSQRADEKLFF

d_call: .
v_call: TRBV12-3/TRBV12-4
j_call: TRBJ1-1
clone_size: many
cdr3_nt: TGTGCCAGCAGCTCACAGGCGGAGGGGACTGAAGCTTTCTTT
cdr3_aa: CASSSQAEGTEAFF

d_call: TRBD2
v_call: TRBV20-1
j_call: TRBJ2-7
clone_size: .
cdr3_nt: TGCAGTGCTAGAGACGCCGCGGTGGGGGGGGAGCAGTACTTC
cdr3_aa: CSARDAAVGGEQYF

d_call: .
v_call: TRBV29-1
j_call: TRBJ2-1
clone_size: few
cdr3_nt: TGCAGCGTTGAACTAGTTCGCTACAATGAGCAGTTCTTC
cdr3_aa: CSVELVRYNEQFF

d_call: TRBD2
v_call: TRBV27
j_call: TRBJ2-1
clone_size: many
cdr3_nt: TGTGCCAGCAGTGCCTCGGGACTAGCGGGAGTCATAGAGCAGTTCTTC
cdr3_aa: CASSASGLAGVIEQFF

d_call: .
v_call: TRBV20-1
j_call: TRBJ2-3
clone_size: many
cdr3_nt: TGCAGTGCGGGGCCGGGGACAGATACGCAGTATTTT
cdr3_aa: CSAGPGTDTQYF

d_call: TRBD1
v_call: TRBV5-1
j_call: TRBJ2-1
clone_size: many
cdr3_nt: TGCGCCAGCAGCTTGGAGACAGGGATCGCCAATGAGCAGTTCTTC
cdr3_aa: CASSLETGIANEQFF

d_call: .
v_call: TRBV5-5
j_call: TRBJ2-7
clone_size: few
cdr3_nt: TGTGCCAGCAGCCCGCAAGTTCTGGACGCCGCGCAGAGGCAGTACTTC
cdr3_aa: CASSPQVLDAAQRQYF

d_call: .
v_call: TRBV12-3/TRBV12-4
j_call: TRBJ1-1
clone_size: many
cdr3_nt: TGTGCCAGCAGTTTACGGCGCACTGAAGCTTTCTTT
cdr3_aa: CASSLRRTEAFF

d_call: .
v_call: TRBV29-1
j_call: TRBJ1-4
clone_size: many
cdr3_nt: TGCAGCGTTGGGACAACCAGTGTCGCTAATGAAAAACTGTTTTTT
cdr3_aa: CSVGTTSVANEKLFF

d_call: .
v_call: TRBV12-3/TRBV12-4
j_call: TRBJ2-5
clone_size: many
cdr3_nt: TGTGCCAGCAGTAGCGGTGTGGGACCCCCAGAGACCCAGTACTTC
cdr3_aa: CASSSGVGPPETQYF

d_call: .
v_call: TRBV7-2
j_call: TRBJ2-2
clone_size: many
cdr3_nt: TGTGCCAGCAGCCGAAGGGTTAACACCGGGGAGCTGTTTTTT
cdr3_aa: CASSRRVNTGELFF

d_call: .
v_call: TRBV29-1
j_call: TRBJ2-6
clone_size: many
cdr3_nt: TGCAGCGTTGGGGATCCTGGGGCCAACGTCCTGACTTTC
cdr3_aa: CSVGDPGANVLTF

d_call: .
v_call: TRBV21-1
j_call: TRBJ2-2
clone_size: many
cdr3_nt: TGTGCCAGCAGCAAAGGGACCGGGGAGCTGTTTTTT
cdr3_aa: CASSKGTGELFF

d_call: TRBD2
v_call: TRBV4-1
j_call: TRBJ2-1
clone_size: many
cdr3_nt: TGCGCCAGCAGCCCGCGGACTAGCGGGAGTTTTTATGAGCAGTTCTTC
cdr3_aa: CASSPRTSGSFYEQFF

d_call: .
v_call: TRBV9
j_call: TRBJ2-7
clone_size: many
cdr3_nt: TGTGCCAGCAGCGTCCTCCCGGGGGCAGGCTACGAGCAGTACTTC
cdr3_aa: CASSVLPGAGYEQYF

d_call: TRBD1
v_call: TRBV7-9
j_call: TRBJ1-4
clone_size: .
cdr3_nt: TGTGCCAGCAGCTTAGAGGGGGCAGAGGGTGAAAAACTGTTTTTT
cdr3_aa: CASSLEGAEGEKLFF

d_call: TRBD1
v_call: TRBV5-1
j_call: TRBJ2-4
clone_size: many
cdr3_nt: TGCGCCAGCAGCTCCGGGACAGTGCGAAACATTCAGTACTTC
cdr3_aa: CASSSGTVRNIQYF

d_call: TRBD1
v_call: TRBV29-1
j_call: TRBJ2-7
clone_size: few
cdr3_nt: TGCAGCGTTGAAGACCAAGCCCCGACAGGGCGCTACGAGCAGTACTTC
cdr3_aa: CSVEDQAPTGRYEQYF

d_call: .
v_call: TRBV10-3
j_call: TRBJ2-7
clone_size: many
cdr3_nt: TGTGCCATCAGGGAACAGACTACCTCCGAGCAGTACTTC
cdr3_aa: CAIREQTTSEQYF

d_call: .
v_call: TRBV20-1
j_call: TRBJ1-1
clone_size: many
cdr3_nt: TGCAGTGCTAGCTTCGGGACTGAAGCTTTCTTT
cdr3_aa: CSASFGTEAFF